The clone carrying this T cell receptor beta chain was seen a few times. The antigen remains unidentified. A read error may account for a junction end that differs from germline. This entry comes from a study of post-analysis software for immune sequencing data. Study-level points and caveats: When compared against controls, multiple sclerosis patients showed significantly lower normalized Chao1 diversity. Relative to controls, patients had five TRBV segments at higher frequency, with TRBV5-6, TRBV5-1 and TRBV20-1 among these.

Unique molecular identifiers had been added to the TCR beta cDNA libraries. Input populations of about 0.9 to 10 million T cells gave rise to some 500,000 cDNA molecules. TCRdb reprocessed the PCR reads via MiXCR and lists one record per CDR3 protein. The table has 600,000 to 750,000 distinct CDR3 sequences, 59% seen once. This CDR3 is 12 amino acids long. Germline V lookup: CDR1 WNHNN, CDR2 SYGVQD (reference sequence). This TCR came from a girl aged 2-10 years with multiple sclerosis. Source material: blood. The V and J genes are TRBV10-1 and TRBJ2-3; 7 nucleotides line up with TRBD1. The CDR3 region is CASSTGSDMQYF. The CDR3 nucleotides are TGCGCCAGTTCGACAGGGTCAGATATGCAGTATTTT.